These 27 T cell receptor beta chains were sequenced from one sample in a study of regulatory T cells in long-lasting Graves disease. Time point noted: newly diagnosed GD, antithyroid drugs for less than 3 months. The TCR library was made from RNA extracted from PBMCs. HTBI primers from iRepertoire and Arm-PCR of CDR3 regions yielded the TCR beta libraries. TCRdb redid the calling of the multiplex PCR reads with MiXCR, one entry per CDR3 protein. The sample records 320,000 or so distinct CDR3 sequences, about a sixth being singletons. Sequenced here: peripheral blood mononuclear cells (PBMCs), sampled at new diagnosis, from a patient treated with antithyroid drugs. The receptor source for this set is a female donor with Graves disease.

At least ten counts were recorded for this clonotype. This rearrangement joins TRBV2 to TRBJ2-1; D is perhaps TRBD1 (6 bases). With 4 bases removed from V and 10 bases from J, the gap between germline ends came to 14 bases. The CDR3 runs to 13 residues. Germline CDR1 reads SNHLY; CDR2 reads FYNNEI. The CDR3, as DNA: TGTGCCAGCAGTGTAGGGGAGAGGGGGGAGCAGTTCTTC. It yields the protein CASSVGERGEQFF.

This clonotype was counted at least ten times. V and J are TRBV5-1 and TRBJ2-7; D is uncertain. The germline V and J ends were trimmed by 0 bases and 2 bases, with 3 bases remaining between them. Germline CDR1 reads SGHRS; CDR2 reads YFSETQ. This CDR3 has 12 amino acids. CDR3 DNA: TGCGCCAGCAGCTTGGAGCCCTACGAGCAGTACTTC. As protein: CASSLEPYEQYF.

This clonotype was seen repeatedly, ten times or more. This sequence joins TRBV11-2 and TRBJ1-1; 7 nucleotides agree with TRBD1. V dropped 3 bases and J dropped 5; count of bases not matched to a gene: 12. Germline lookup yields CDR1 SGHAT and CDR2 FQNNGV. The CDR3 runs to 16 residues. DNA for the CDR3: TGTGCCAGCAGCTTGGTCTACAGGGGAAGGGGGACTGAAGCTTTCTTT. Encoded protein: CASSLVYRGRGTEAFF.

CDR3 nucleotide sequence: TGCAGTGCTCTATGGGGGACTAGCGGGAGCACAGATACGCAGTATTTT. This encodes CSALWGTSGSTDTQYF. The chain is built from TRBV20-1 and TRBJ2-3; 12 bases are shared with TRBD2. V trimming: 5 bases; J trimming: 0 bases; junction bases outside the gene matches: 6. The CDR3 runs to 16 residues. Germline V CDR1 and CDR2: DFQATT, SNEGSKA (reference sequence).

This clonotype appeared many times. The rearrangement links TRBV30 to TRBJ2-6; D unclear. Between the trimmed V and J ends, which lost 3 bases and 3 bases, there was a span of 12 bases. Germline V gives CDR1 GTSNPN, CDR2 SVGIG (reference sequence). CDR3 length equals 15 residues. The CDR3 DNA is TGTGCCTGGAGGACATACGGTGGTGGGGCCAACGTCCTGACTTTC. Translation gives CAWRTYGGGANVLTF.

This clonotype was seen many times. The chain links TRBV19 to TRBJ2-1, with 7 positions matching TRBD2. Trimming removed 5 bases from V and 8 bases from J; junction bases left unmatched: 18. The CDR3 is 17 amino acids. CDR1 is LNHDA, CDR2 SQIVND, per germline (reference sequence). The CDR3 DNA follows: TGTGCCAGTAGTGTACGGTTCGGCGGGAGAGGCCCAGATGAGCAGTTCTTC. Translating it yields CASSVRFGGRGPDEQFF. The full variable domain, with the rest looked up from reference TRBV19 and TRBJ2-1, is DGGITQSPKYLFRKEGQNVTLSCEQNLNHDAMYWYRQDPGQGLRLIYYSQIVNDFQKGDIAEGYSVSREKKESFPLTVTSAQKNPTAFYLCASSVRFGGRGPDEQFFGPGTRLTVL.

This clonotype was seen ten or more times. The chain uses TRBV11-3 and TRBJ2-1; the D gene is possibly TRBD1 (5 bases). The CDR3 consists of 14 residues. V shed 2 bases and J shed 8 bases, with 13 bases lying between them. CDR1 and CDR2 (germline): SGHNT, YENEEA. CDR3: CASSLYRGRDEQFF. The CDR3 region has the DNA TGTGCCAGCAGCTTATATAGGGGCCGAGATGAGCAGTTCTTC.

The CDR3 coding sequence is TGTGCCAGCTCGTCGGGACAGGGGGCAGAAAAACTGTTTTTT. Its protein product is CASSSGQGAEKLFF. V usage is TRBV2 and J usage is TRBJ1-4, with 12 positions matching TRBD1. The junction had 6 bases not matched to a gene; V was cut back by 8 bases and J by 8 bases. CDR3 size: 14 residues. Germline V CDR1 and CDR2: SNHLY, FYNNEI.

This clonotype was counted a few times. The rearrangement links TRBV19 to TRBJ1-3, with D unclear. Germline V gene sequence: CDR1 LNHDA, CDR2 SQIVND (reference sequence). The CDR3 spans 15 residues. The V end lost 9 bases, the J end lost 0 bases, and 15 bases lay between the germline ends. As DNA, the CDR3 is TGTGCCAGCGCCTGGGAGAGCGTCTCTGGAAACACCATATATTTT. This encodes CASAWESVSGNTIYF.

This clonotype was seen a few times. The chain links TRBV3-1 to TRBJ2-7; no reliable D call. This CDR3 is 15 amino acids long. Germline V lookup: CDR1 LGHDT, CDR2 YNNKEL (reference sequence). V was clipped by 5 bases and J by 2 bases, with 16 bases between them. The CDR3 is CASSLGSLQAYEQYF. In nucleotides, the CDR3 is TGTGCCAGCAGCTTGGGATCACTGCAGGCCTACGAGCAGTACTTC.

In this sample, this clonotype turned up once. The V gene is TRBV5-4, the J gene TRBJ2-5, with 12 nucleotides matching TRBD1. Germline CDR1 reads SGHNT; CDR2 reads YYREEE (reference sequence). The CDR3 runs 16 residues. The junction had 7 bases not matched to a gene; V was cut back by 3 bases and J by 4 bases. The CDR3 protein is CASSWRDRGPAETQYF. The CDR3 DNA is TGTGCCAGCAGCTGGCGGGACAGGGGGCCGGCAGAGACCCAGTACTTC.

This clonotype was observed many times. The chain combines TRBV3-1 with TRBJ2-3, with D possibly TRBD2 on 5 matching bases. The CDR3 runs to 14 residues. Germline CDR1 is LGHDT and CDR2 is YNNKEL (reference sequence). V gave up 0 bases and J gave up 7 bases, with 11 bases separating them. CDR3 bases: TGTGCCAGCAGCCAAGAGGAGGTGTGGAATACGCAGTATTTT. Translated: CASSQEEVWNTQYF.

The chain recombines TRBV7-9 with TRBJ2-1, with TRBD2 identical over 14 bases. This CDR3 contains 17 residues. With 1 base clipped from V and 8 bases from J, the junction kept 7 bases outside the gene matches. CDR1 is SEHNR and CDR2 is FQNEAQ in the germline V gene (reference sequence). CDR3 bases: TGTGCCAGCAGCTTAGTCAGGGGACTAGCGGGAGTCGATGAGCAGTTCTTC. It is translated as CASSLVRGLAGVDEQFF.

This clonotype was recorded at least ten times. This chain links TRBV11-2 with TRBJ2-3, with D possibly matching TRBD1 (5 bases). Germline V gene sequence: CDR1 SGHAT, CDR2 FQNNGV. This CDR3 has 15 amino acids. V gave up 1 base and J gave up 2 bases, with 10 bases separating them. This chain's CDR3 is CASSLVQANTDTQYF. The DNA of the CDR3 is TGTGCCAGCAGCTTAGTACAGGCGAACACAGATACGCAGTATTTT. The variable domain in full, completed from reference TRBV11-2 and TRBJ2-3, reads EAGVAQSPRYKIIEKRQSVAFWCNPISGHATLYWYQQILGQGPKLLIQFQNNGVVDDSQLPKDRFSAERLKGVDSTLKIQPAKLEDSAVYLCASSLVQANTDTQYFGPGTRLTVL.

In the case of this clonotype: Since no conserved phenylalanine or tryptophan closes the CDR3, a read error is the likely cause. The V call is TRBV2, the J call TRBJ2-7, with D possibly called TRBD1 or TRBD2 (6 bases each). V lost 0 bases and J 7 bases, leaving 19 bases between the germline ends. This CDR3 is built from 16 residues. The V gene's germline CDR1 is SNHLY and CDR2 FYNNEI. CDR3: CASSEAGRDGGYEQYS. The CDR3 DNA sequence: TGTGCCAGCAGTGAAGCTGGGCGGGATGGGGGCTATGAGCAGTACTCC.

This clonotype was picked up many times. The chain couples TRBV20-1 to TRBJ2-3, with D perhaps assigned TRBD1 or TRBD2 (6 bases each). Deletions cut 1 base from V and 2 bases from J, with 10 bases between. The CDR3 extends over 14 amino acids. Germline lookup yields CDR1 DFQATT and CDR2 SNEGSKA (reference sequence). The CDR3 reads CSARAGAPTDTQYF. The CDR3 DNA reads TGCAGTGCTAGAGCGGGGGCGCCCACAGATACGCAGTATTTT.

At least ten counts were recorded for this clonotype. The chain carries TRBV20-1 and TRBJ1-2; D is perhaps TRBD1 (6 bases). The CDR3 runs 14 residues. Per germline, CDR1 DFQATT and CDR2 SNEGSKA (reference sequence). V gave up 1 base and J gave up 4 bases, with 13 bases separating them. The CDR3 spells CSARGGQTTYGYTF. The CDR3, as DNA: TGCAGTGCTAGAGGCGGACAGACAACCTATGGCTACACCTTC.

The table lists this clonotype with a few counts. The rearrangement links TRBV6-5 to TRBJ1-2; maybe TRBD1 (6 bases). Trimming left V 4 bases short and J 5 bases short, with 17 bases between. The CDR3 covers 15 residues. Looked up from germline, CDR1 is MNHEY and CDR2 is SVGAGI. The CDR3 loop reads CASSLFWGHQYGYTF. CDR3 DNA: TGTGCCAGCAGTTTATTCTGGGGACACCAGTATGGCTACACCTTC.

This clonotype was recorded at least ten times. J is TRBJ2-6 and V is TRBV28; D unresolved. The germline V gene encodes CDR1 MDHEN and CDR2 SYDVKM. V lost 8 bases, J lost 11 bases, and 10 bases lay in between. The CDR3 runs 11 residues. Here the CDR3 DNA reads TGTGCCAGCGGCAGGTCACACGTCCTGACTTTC. Translation gives CASGRSHVLTF. The whole variable domain, filled in from reference TRBV28 and TRBJ2-6, reads DVKVTQSSRYLVKRTGEKVFLECVQDMDHENMFWYRQDPGLGLRLIYFSYDVKMKEKGDIPEGYSVSREKKERFSLILESASTNQTSMYLCASGRSHVLTFGAGSRLTVL.

J is TRBJ2-2 and V is TRBV14, with TRBD2 identical over 9 bases. With V trimmed by 5 bases and J by 4 bases, 8 bases remained unmatched. This CDR3 is 16 amino acids long. CDR1 is SGHDN and CDR2 is FVKESK in the germline V gene. CDR3 coding DNA: TGTGCCAGCAGCATTTTAGCGGGAGTTGGCACCGGGGAGCTGTTTTTT. Protein sequence: CASSILAGVGTGELFF.

The chain links TRBV5-1 to TRBJ2-3; possible D gene TRBD2, 6 bases. Germline CDR1 SGHRS, CDR2 YFSETQ. With 4 bases removed from V and 2 bases from J, the gap between germline ends came to 11 bases. The CDR3 is 14 residues long. The CDR3 spells CASSHGEDTDTQYF. DNA for the CDR3: TGCGCCAGCAGCCATGGGGAGGACACAGATACGCAGTATTTT.

This clonotype was seen many times. The chain links TRBV6-1 to TRBJ2-3; D is perhaps TRBD2 (6 bases). CDR3 length: 14 amino acids. CDR1 and CDR2 (germline): MNHNS, SASEGT. With 6 bases removed from V and 4 bases from J, the gap between germline ends came to 14 bases. DNA for the CDR3: TGTGCCAGCAGGGGGAGAGGGGAGGCAGATACGCAGTATTTT. This codes for CASRGRGEADTQYF.

This clonotype has at least ten counts. V usage is TRBV7-8 and J usage is TRBJ2-7; D is possibly TRBD2 (6 bases). Germline CDR1 and CDR2: SGHVS and FQNEAQ. There are 15 residues in the CDR3. V was shortened by 6 bases and J by 7 bases, with 22 bases between the two germline ends. This chain's CDR3 is CASSSPMRDSVEQYF. The DNA for the CDR3 is TGTGCCAGCAGTTCCCCTATGCGGGACTCTGTGGAGCAGTACTTC.

Notes on this clonotype: Because it lacks the conserved phenylalanine or tryptophan at the end, this CDR3 is likely a read error. The CDR3 nucleotides read TGTGCCAGCAGTCTCAACTTAGTTGGACTAGCGGGAGGAACCGGGGAGCTGTTTTCT. This sequence encodes CASSLNLVGLAGGTGELFS. This rearrangement joins TRBV28 to TRBJ2-2; 14 bases map to TRBD2. CDR3 length equals 19 residues. Germline CDR1 is MDHEN and CDR2 is SYDVKM. Germline trimming cut 5 bases from V and 5 bases from J; bases unmatched to any gene: 13.

The genes are TRBV24-1 and TRBJ1-1; D unclear. The CDR3 spans 13 residues. Germline CDR1 and CDR2: KGHDR and SFDVKD. Trimming pared 9 bases from V and 1 base from J, leaving 11 bases between. CDR3 DNA sequence: TGTGCCACCGGCACCCCAGAGAACACTGAAGCTTTCTTT. Its protein is CATGTPENTEAFF.

This clonotype was seen many times. At one boundary the junction diverges from the germline segment, which might be a read error. The gene calls are TRBV7-2 and TRBJ2-7, with 7 bases fitting TRBD1. This CDR3 comprises 11 residues. Germline V CDR1 and CDR2: SGHTA, FQGNSA. DNA for the CDR3: TGTGCCAGCAGCCAATCCGGGACAGCCCGCTTC. It codes for CASSQSGTARF.

This clonotype turned up a few times. A read error may be the cause here, since a much bigger clone is one base away. The gene calls are TRBV28 and TRBJ1-6; D remains unclear. Deletions cut 4 bases from V and 6 bases from J, with 7 bases between. The length of the CDR3 is 13 residues. Germline V gene sequence: CDR1 MDHEN, CDR2 SYDVKM. In DNA, the CDR3 is TGTGCCAGCAGTTCCAGCATTAATTCACCCCTCCACTTT. Translated: CASSSSINSPLHF.